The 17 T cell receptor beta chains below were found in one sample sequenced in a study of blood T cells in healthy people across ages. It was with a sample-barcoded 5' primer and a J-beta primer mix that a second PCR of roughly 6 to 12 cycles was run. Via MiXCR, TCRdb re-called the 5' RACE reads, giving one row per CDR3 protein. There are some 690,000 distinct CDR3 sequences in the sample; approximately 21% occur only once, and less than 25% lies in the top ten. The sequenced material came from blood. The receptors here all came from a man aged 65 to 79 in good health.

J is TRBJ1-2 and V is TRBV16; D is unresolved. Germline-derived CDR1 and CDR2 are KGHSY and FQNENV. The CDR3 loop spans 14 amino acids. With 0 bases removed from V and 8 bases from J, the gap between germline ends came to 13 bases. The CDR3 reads CASSQSGGTKGYTF. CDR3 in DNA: TGTGCCAGCAGCCAATCGGGAGGAACTAAGGGCTACACCTTC.

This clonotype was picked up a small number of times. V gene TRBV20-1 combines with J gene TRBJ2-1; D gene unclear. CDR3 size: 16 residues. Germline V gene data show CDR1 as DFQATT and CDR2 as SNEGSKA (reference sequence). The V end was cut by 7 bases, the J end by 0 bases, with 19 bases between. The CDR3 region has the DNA TGCAGTGATATGGAAGTGGTGTCACTCTCCTACAATGAGCAGTTCTTC. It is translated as CSDMEVVSLSYNEQFF.

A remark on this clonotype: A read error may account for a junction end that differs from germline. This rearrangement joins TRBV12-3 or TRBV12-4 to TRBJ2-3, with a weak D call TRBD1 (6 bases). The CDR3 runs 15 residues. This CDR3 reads CASTSGTILGDTQYF. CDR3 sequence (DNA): TGTGCCAGCACCTCGGGGACAATCTTGGGAGATACCCAGTATTTT.

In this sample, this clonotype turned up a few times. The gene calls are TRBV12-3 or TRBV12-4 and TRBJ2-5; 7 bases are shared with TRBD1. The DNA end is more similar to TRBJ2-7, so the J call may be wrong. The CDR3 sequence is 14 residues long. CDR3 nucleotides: TGTGCCAGCAAGGGAACAGGGGATTTCTCCGAGCAGTACTTC. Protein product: CASKGTGDFSEQYF.

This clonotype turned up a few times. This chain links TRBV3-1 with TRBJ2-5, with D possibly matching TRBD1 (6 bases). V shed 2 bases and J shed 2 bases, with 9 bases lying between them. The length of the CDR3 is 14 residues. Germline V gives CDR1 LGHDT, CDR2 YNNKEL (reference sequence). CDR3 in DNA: TGTGCCAGCAGCCAAAGGGGACAACAAGAGACCCAGTACTTC. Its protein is CASSQRGQQETQYF.

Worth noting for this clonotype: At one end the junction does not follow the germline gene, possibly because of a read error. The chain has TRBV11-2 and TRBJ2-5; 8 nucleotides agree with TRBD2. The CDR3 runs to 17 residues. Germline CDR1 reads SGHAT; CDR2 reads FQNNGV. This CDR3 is CASSPVLAGGRQETQYF. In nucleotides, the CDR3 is TGCGCCAGCAGCCCGGTCCTAGCGGGCGGGAGGCAAGAGACCCAGTACTTC.

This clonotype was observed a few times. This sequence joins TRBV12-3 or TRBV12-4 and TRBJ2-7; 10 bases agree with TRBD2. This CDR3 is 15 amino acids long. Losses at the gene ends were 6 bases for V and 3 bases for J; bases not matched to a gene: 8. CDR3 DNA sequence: TGTGCCAGCAGCCAACTAGCGGGGAAAAACTACGAGCAGTACTTC. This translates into CASSQLAGKNYEQYF.

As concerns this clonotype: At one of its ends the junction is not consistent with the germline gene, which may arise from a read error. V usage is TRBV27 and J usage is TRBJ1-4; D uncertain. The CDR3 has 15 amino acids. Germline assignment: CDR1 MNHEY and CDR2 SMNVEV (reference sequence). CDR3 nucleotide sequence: TGTGTCAGCAGTTTATCGCCCAGGCAAAATGAAAAACTGTTTTTT. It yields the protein CVSSLSPRQNEKLFF.

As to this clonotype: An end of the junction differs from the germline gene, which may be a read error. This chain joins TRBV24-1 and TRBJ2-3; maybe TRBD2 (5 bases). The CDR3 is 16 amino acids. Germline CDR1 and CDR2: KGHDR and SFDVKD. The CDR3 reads CATSETPDFRTDTQYF. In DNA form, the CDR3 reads TGCGCCACCAGTGAAACCCCGGACTTCCGCACAGATACGCAGTATTTT.

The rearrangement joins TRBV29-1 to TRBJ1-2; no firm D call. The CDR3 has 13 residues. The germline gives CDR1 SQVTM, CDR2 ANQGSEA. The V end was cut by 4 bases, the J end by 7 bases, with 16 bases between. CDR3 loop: CSVGEQTAGGYTF. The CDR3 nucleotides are TGCAGCGTTGGAGAACAGACGGCAGGTGGCTACACCTTC. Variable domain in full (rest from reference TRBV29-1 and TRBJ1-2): SAVISQKPSRDICQRGTSLTIQCQVDSQVTMMFWYRQQPGQSLTLIATANQGSEATYESGFVIDKFPISRPNLTFSTLTVSNMSPEDSSIYLCSVGEQTAGGYTFGSGTRLTVV.

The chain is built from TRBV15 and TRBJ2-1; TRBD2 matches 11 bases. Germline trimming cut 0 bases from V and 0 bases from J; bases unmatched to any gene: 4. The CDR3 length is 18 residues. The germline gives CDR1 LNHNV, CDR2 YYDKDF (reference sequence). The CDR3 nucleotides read TGTGCCACCAGCAGAGACGGGACTAGCGGACGCTCCTACAATGAGCAGTTCTTC. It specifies CATSRDGTSGRSYNEQFF.

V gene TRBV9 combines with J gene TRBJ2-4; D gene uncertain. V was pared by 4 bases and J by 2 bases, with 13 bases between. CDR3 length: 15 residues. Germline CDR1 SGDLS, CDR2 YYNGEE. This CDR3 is CASSPQWGSKNIQYF. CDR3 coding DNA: TGTGCCAGCAGCCCCCAGTGGGGTTCCAAAAACATTCAGTACTTC.

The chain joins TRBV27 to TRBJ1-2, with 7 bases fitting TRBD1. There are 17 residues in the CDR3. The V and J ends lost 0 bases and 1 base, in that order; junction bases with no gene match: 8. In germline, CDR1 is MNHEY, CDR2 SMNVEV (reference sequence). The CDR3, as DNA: TGTGCCAGCAGTTTATCCGGGGCCTGGGACAGTAACTATGGCTACACCTTC. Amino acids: CASSLSGAWDSNYGYTF.

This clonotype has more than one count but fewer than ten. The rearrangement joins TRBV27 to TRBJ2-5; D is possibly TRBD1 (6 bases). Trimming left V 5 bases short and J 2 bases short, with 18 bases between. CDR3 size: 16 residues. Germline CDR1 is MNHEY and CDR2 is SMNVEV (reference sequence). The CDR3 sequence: CASSPVIRGPQETQYF. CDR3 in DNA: TGTGCCAGCAGTCCAGTCATCAGGGGTCCGCAAGAGACCCAGTACTTC.

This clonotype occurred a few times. CDR3 sequence reads: CSARVDGDYGYTF. The CDR3 region has the DNA TGCAGTGCTAGAGTGGACGGAGACTATGGCTACACCTTC. The J gene is TRBJ1-2, the V gene TRBV20-1, with no clear D. CDR1 DFQATT and CDR2 SNEGSKA come from the germline V gene (reference sequence). With 1 base removed from V and 3 bases from J, the gap between germline ends came to 9 bases. The length of the CDR3 is 13 residues.

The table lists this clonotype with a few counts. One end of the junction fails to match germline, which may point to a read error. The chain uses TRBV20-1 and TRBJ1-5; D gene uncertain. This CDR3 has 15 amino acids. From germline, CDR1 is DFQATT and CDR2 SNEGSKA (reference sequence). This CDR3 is CSARSSPYSNQPRHF. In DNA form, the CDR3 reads TGCAGTGCTCGGAGCTCCCCATATAGCAATCAGCCCCGGCATTTT.

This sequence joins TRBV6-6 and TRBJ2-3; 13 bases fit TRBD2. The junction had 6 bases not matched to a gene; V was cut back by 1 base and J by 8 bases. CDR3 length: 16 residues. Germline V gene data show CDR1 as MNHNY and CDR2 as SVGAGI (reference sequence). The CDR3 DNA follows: TGTGCCAGCAGTTACTTACTAGCGGGAGGGACGCGTACGCAGTATTTT. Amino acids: CASSYLLAGGTRTQYF.